The clone carrying this T cell receptor beta chain was seen a handful of times. The antigen is undetermined. The source of the sample is a study of CD8+ T cells in alopecia areata. General study points: Persistence of many expanded lesional clones was seen in scalp and blood during tofacitinib. Tofacitinib significantly lowered scalp clonality and expanded CD8+ clones among the top 100.

Treatment specified: oral pan-JAK inhibitor, 5-10 mg twice daily. The CDR3 has 14 amino acids. V dropped 4 bases and J dropped 0; count of bases not matched to a gene: 3. The germline V gene encodes CDR1 SQVTM and CDR2 ANQGSEA. cDNA reverse transcribed from extracted RNA served as the sequencing template. Assay used: immunoSEQ multiplex PCR; TCRdb lists only in-frame clones, some missing. The repertoire holds roughly 70,000 clones, with roughly 30% as singletons. This receptor was identified in a human donor with alopecia areata. The material sequenced was CD8+ T cells sorted from blood, taken at week 4, from a patient treated with tofacitinib. This chain links TRBV29-1 with TRBJ2-7; 10 bases are shared with TRBD1. The CDR3 nucleotides are TGCAGCGTTGCGTGGGACAGGGGCTCCTACGAGCAGTACTTC. Translated, it gives CSVAWDRGSYEQYF.